This entry lists 29 T cell receptor beta chains sequenced from one sample in a study of T cells in Graves' hyperthyroidism and ophthalmopathy (dated by TCRdb to between 2018 and 2021). Library creation used multiplex PCR. The sequencing machine was an Illumina HiSeq 2000. The TCR beta CDR3 regions were amplified from the RNA transcripts. The first round of RT-PCR for the TCR CDR3 was performed with the HTBI primer set and the Qiagen OneStep RT-PCR kit. TCRdb reprocessed the public reads (quality trimming at Q25 with fastp, clone calling with MiXCR) and kept in-frame beta chains. Identical CDR3 proteins give one entry, which carries the most common genes and DNA. The sample table lists hundreds of thousands of distinct CDR3 sequences, just under 20% of them with a count of one. The ten largest clones add up to about 45% of the sample. Sequencing was carried out using blood. The source is a man aged 35 to 55 with Graves' ophthalmopathy.

The table lists this clonotype with many counts. V and J are TRBV30 and TRBJ1-4; no definite D call. The germline gives CDR1 GTSNPN, CDR2 SVGIG (reference sequence). Trimming shortened V by 4 bases and J by 10 bases, and 10 bases separated the two germline ends. The CDR3 is made up of 11 amino acids. The CDR3 region is CAWTNSGKLFF. The CDR3 DNA sequence: TGTGCCTGGACTAACTCTGGAAAACTGTTTTTT. The variable domain in full, with the rest retrieved from reference TRBV30 and TRBJ1-4, is SQTIHQWPATLVQPVGSPLSLECTVEGTSNPNLYWYRQAAGRGLQLLFYSVGIGQISSEVPQNLSASRPQDRQFILSSKKLLLSDSGFYLCAWTNSGKLFFGSGTQLSVL.

The chain couples TRBV7-9 to TRBJ2-7; 7 nucleotides match TRBD2. J lost 1 base, V lost 7 bases, and 7 bases had no gene match. The CDR3 has 14 amino acids. Germline loops: CDR1 SEHNR, CDR2 FQNEAQ (reference sequence). CDR3 loop: CASMRASGSYEQYF. CDR3 in DNA: TGTGCCAGCATGCGGGCTAGCGGATCCTACGAGCAGTACTTC.

This clonotype has a handful of counts. Since a much larger clone is just one base distant, this may be a read error. The chain recombines TRBV7-9 with TRBJ2-2; D is uncertain. The CDR3 totals 14 residues. Trimming removed 4 bases at V and 1 base at J, with 7 bases between. Germline values: CDR1 SEHNR, CDR2 FQNEAQ (reference sequence). DNA of the CDR3: TGTGCCAGCAGCTCCCGACAGAACACCGGGGAGCTGTTTTTT. It translates to CASSSRQNTGELFF.

This clonotype occurred many times. CDR3: CASSTPWRRGLHNEQFF. For the CDR3, the DNA is TGTGCCAGCAGCACTCCCTGGAGGCGGGGGCTCCACAATGAGCAGTTCTTC. The rearrangement uses TRBV7-9 and TRBJ2-1; D is possibly TRBD2 (7 bases). The germline V gene encodes CDR1 SEHNR and CDR2 FQNEAQ (reference sequence). Trimming shortened V by 5 bases and J by 5 bases, and 22 bases separated the two germline ends. This CDR3 spans 17 amino acids. Full variable domain (outside the CDR3, taken from reference TRBV7-9 and TRBJ2-1): DTGVSQNPRHKITKRGQNVTFRCDPISEHNRLYWYRQTLGQGPEFLTYFQNEAQLEKSRLLSDRFSAERPKGSFSTLEIQRTEQGDSAMYLCASSTPWRRGLHNEQFFGPGTRLTVL.

The table lists this clonotype with many counts. The chain has TRBV2 and TRBJ1-2; D uncertain. The CDR3 has 13 amino acids. Germline V CDR1 and CDR2: SNHLY, FYNNEI. Trimming took 1 base from V and 3 from J, leaving 6 bases between them. The CDR3, as DNA: TGTGCCAGCAGTGAAGGTCTTTACTATGGCTACACCTTC. This codes for CASSEGLYYGYTF.

V is TRBV7-3 and J is TRBJ2-6; TRBD2 aligns across 8 bases. V lost 2 bases, J lost 1 base, and 7 bases stayed unmatched. The germline V gene encodes CDR1 SGHTA and CDR2 FQGTGA. This CDR3 has 18 residues. In DNA form, the CDR3 reads TGTGCCAGCAGCTTAGGTGGGACTAGTATGTCTGGGGCCAACGTCCTGACTTTC. Amino acid sequence: CASSLGGTSMSGANVLTF.

This clonotype was seen more than once but under ten times. The genes are TRBV19 and TRBJ2-1; maybe TRBD1 (6 bases). The V end lost 7 bases, the J end lost 2 bases, and 12 bases lay between the germline ends. The CDR3 extends over 14 amino acids. The germline V gene has CDR1 LNHDA and CDR2 SQIVND (reference sequence). The CDR3: CASNDGTPYNEQFF. CDR3 nucleotide sequence: TGTGCCAGTAATGACGGGACACCCTACAATGAGCAGTTCTTC.

Many counts were recorded for this clonotype. The J gene is TRBJ2-5, the V gene TRBV11-3; TRBD2 matches 9 bases. Germline CDR1 and CDR2: SGHNT and YENEEA. Trimming at V came to 5 bases and at J to 3 bases, leaving 7 bases not matched to a gene. The CDR3 runs to 15 residues. CDR3 sequence: CASSPTGLAEETQYF. The CDR3 DNA reads as TGTGCCAGCAGCCCAACGGGACTAGCTGAAGAGACCCAGTACTTC.

The chain has TRBV6-1 and TRBJ2-2; no definite D call. The CDR3 runs 14 residues. V lost 5 bases to trimming and J lost 4 bases, with 11 bases between them. Germline V CDR1 and CDR2: MNHNS, SASEGT. The CDR3 loop reads CASSIGPTTGELFF. DNA for the CDR3: TGTGCCAGCAGTATAGGGCCTACCACCGGGGAGCTGTTTTTT.

CDR3 coding DNA: TGTGCCAGCAGTGAAATACTTCCAGCGGGAGGGCTTTACACCGGGGAGCTGTTTTTT. Translation: CASSEILPAGGLYTGELFF. The rearrangement links TRBV6-1 to TRBJ2-2; 10 bases map to TRBD2. V lost 2 bases to trimming and J lost 3 bases; unmatched junction nucleotides: 12. CDR1 and CDR2 from the germline V gene are MNHNS and SASEGT. There are 19 residues in the CDR3.

This clonotype was detected a few times. The V gene is TRBV29-1, the J gene TRBJ2-2, with D possibly called TRBD1 or TRBD2 (5 bases each). The CDR3 has 11 amino acids. CDR1 is SQVTM, CDR2 ANQGSEA, per germline. V lost 3 bases and J lost 8, with 7 bases in between. As DNA, the CDR3 is TGCAGCGTTGATTGGGGGGGGGAGCTGTTTTTT. Its protein is CSVDWGGELFF.

V and J are TRBV12-3 or TRBV12-4 and TRBJ2-2, with D uncertain. Trimming shortened V by 7 bases and J by 0 bases, and 12 bases separated the two germline ends. CDR3 length: 15 amino acids. CDR3 in amino acids: CASTPLGSNTGELFF. The CDR3 DNA sequence: TGTGCCAGCACCCCTTTGGGGTCGAACACCGGGGAGCTGTTTTTT.

The V gene is TRBV3-1, the J gene TRBJ2-3; no definite D call. This CDR3 has 15 residues. Looked up from germline, CDR1 is LGHDT and CDR2 is YNNKEL (reference sequence). V dropped 1 base and J dropped 1 base, with 9 bases sitting between them. CDR3 sequence (DNA): TGTGCCAGCAGCCAAGGTTCTCACCGCACAGATACGCAGTATTTT. It yields the protein CASSQGSHRTDTQYF.

This clonotype was detected many times. The V and J genes are TRBV2 and TRBJ2-3, with unresolved D. The germline gives CDR1 SNHLY, CDR2 FYNNEI. V was clipped by 1 base and J by 2 bases, with 10 bases between them. CDR3 length equals 15 residues. The CDR3, as DNA: TGTGCCAGCAGTGAAGGCTTCGGGTCCACAGATACGCAGTATTTT. Translated: CASSEGFGSTDTQYF.

This clonotype showed up just a few times. V and J are TRBV20-1 and TRBJ2-1; 8 bases are shared with TRBD2. V trimming: 7 bases; J trimming: 0 bases; junction bases outside the gene matches: 5. The germline V gene has CDR1 DFQATT and CDR2 SNEGSKA (reference sequence). The CDR3 is 14 residues long. CDR3 in DNA: TGCAGTGGTTCGGGAGGGAGCTCCTACAATGAGCAGTTCTTC. It encodes CSGSGGSSYNEQFF.

J is TRBJ2-1 and V is TRBV20-1; 14 bases are shared with TRBD2. V was clipped by 5 bases and J by 7 bases; unmatched bases: 4. The CDR3 runs to 14 residues. CDR1 and CDR2 (germline): DFQATT, SNEGSKA (reference sequence). The CDR3 is CSAFGTSGRNEQFF. DNA of the CDR3: TGCAGTGCTTTCGGGACTAGCGGGAGAAATGAGCAGTTCTTC.

This clonotype was found many times. This chain connects TRBV7-2 to TRBJ1-1; D not certain. The ends were cut back, 2 bases at V and 3 bases at J, with 7 bases in the middle. The CDR3 extends over 13 amino acids. Germline V gene sequence: CDR1 SGHTA, CDR2 FQGNSA. The CDR3 here is CASSLSTYTEAFF. The CDR3 nucleotides are TGTGCCAGCAGCTTATCCACTTACACTGAAGCTTTCTTT.

The chain links TRBV20-1 to TRBJ1-6; D unclear. This CDR3 contains 16 residues. V was trimmed by 0 bases and J by 5 bases, leaving 14 bases between them. The germline V gene has CDR1 DFQATT and CDR2 SNEGSKA (reference sequence). The CDR3 DNA reads TGCAGTGCTAGAGATTTTTCTGGGAATGATAATTCACCCCTCCACTTT. Its translation: CSARDFSGNDNSPLHF.

In this sample, this clonotype turned up a few times. The gene calls are TRBV2 and TRBJ1-1; D is unclear. Germline CDR1 reads SNHLY; CDR2 reads FYNNEI. The V end lost 8 bases, the J end lost 0 bases, and 16 bases lay between the germline ends. The CDR3 sequence is 15 residues long. CDR3 nucleotides: TGTGCCAGCGCCCCGCGAAACAACATGAACACTGAAGCTTTCTTT. Encoded protein: CASAPRNNMNTEAFF.

The CDR3 is CASSQRTGGGVGYTF. As DNA, the CDR3 is TGTGCCAGCAGCCAGAGGACAGGGGGTGGTGTCGGCTACACCTTC. The rearrangement uses TRBV3-1 and TRBJ1-2; 10 bases are shared with TRBD1. Germline V gene data show CDR1 as LGHDT and CDR2 as YNNKEL (reference sequence). This CDR3 is built from 15 residues. V was pared by 3 bases and J by 8 bases, with 9 bases of the junction left unmatched. The variable domain in full, with the rest retrieved from reference TRBV3-1 and TRBJ1-2, is DTAVSQTPKYLVTQMGNDKSIKCEQNLGHDTMYWYKQDSKKFLKIMFSYNNKELIINETVPNRFSPKSPDKAHLNLHINSLELGDSAVYFCASSQRTGGGVGYTFGSGTRLTVV.

The chain carries TRBV30 and TRBJ1-2, with TRBD1 matching over 10 bases. The V segment lost 3 bases and the J segment 7 bases; nucleotides outside the gene matches: 11. The CDR3 is made up of 15 amino acids. Germline values: CDR1 GTSNPN, CDR2 SVGIG (reference sequence). The CDR3 is CAWRVSGQGDFGYTF. CDR3 DNA: TGTGCCTGGAGGGTTTCCGGACAGGGGGATTTTGGCTACACCTTC.

The rearrangement uses TRBV29-1 and TRBJ1-2, with D unclear. Per germline, CDR1 SQVTM and CDR2 ANQGSEA. The CDR3 length is 11 residues. V was pared by 6 bases and J by 5 bases, with 10 bases between. CDR3 residues: CSVITWYGYTF. The CDR3 coding sequence is TGCAGCGTGATAACGTGGTATGGCTACACCTTC.

This clonotype was observed at least ten times. The genes are TRBV7-6 and TRBJ2-5; the match to TRBD2 covers 11 bases. CDR1 SGHVS and CDR2 FNYEAQ come from the germline V gene. The CDR3 consists of 17 residues. The V gene end was trimmed by 0 bases and the J gene end by 1 base; junction bases not matched to a gene: 4. The CDR3 DNA reads TGTGCCAGCAGCTTAGCCCGGACTAGCGGGCTCCAAGAGACCCAGTACTTC. It codes for CASSLARTSGLQETQYF. The complete variable domain, with remaining parts taken from reference TRBV7-6 and TRBJ2-5, reads GAGVSQSPRYKVTKRGQDVALRCDPISGHVSLYWYRQALGQGPEFLTYFNYEAQQDKSGLPNDRFSAERPEGSISTLTIQRTEQRDSAMYRCASSLARTSGLQETQYFGPGTRLLVL.

This clonotype was observed at least ten times. This chain uses TRBV2 with TRBJ1-1; tentatively, D is TRBD1 (5 bases). Germline V gene data show CDR1 as SNHLY and CDR2 as FYNNEI. Trimming took 7 bases from V and 4 from J, leaving 13 bases between them. CDR3 length: 13 amino acids. The CDR3 DNA reads as TGTGCCAGCATCTTTGGGGGAGTCACTGAAGCTTTCTTT. Its protein is CASIFGGVTEAFF.

Worth noting for this clonotype: A much larger clone lies a single base off, so this may be a read error. V is TRBV2 and J is TRBJ1-2, with 10 bases fitting TRBD1. The CDR3 loop spans 13 amino acids. Per the germline V gene, CDR1 is SNHLY and CDR2 is FYNNEI. CDR3 in amino acids: CVSLQTGGNGYTF. The CDR3 coding sequence is TGTGTCAGCCTACAGACAGGGGGCAACGGCTACACCTTC.

The sample holds a few counts of this clonotype. The chain joins TRBV27 to TRBJ2-4, with no clear D. The CDR3 contains 15 residues. CDR1 and CDR2 (germline): MNHEY, SMNVEV (reference sequence). The V and J ends lost 3 bases and 1 base respectively, with 10 bases between them. CDR3 region: CASSFLSFAKNIQYF. The CDR3 DNA reads TGTGCCAGCAGTTTTTTAAGCTTTGCCAAAAACATTCAGTACTTC.

The CDR3 reads CSVVVATEAFF. The CDR3 DNA sequence: TGCAGCGTGGTCGTGGCCACTGAAGCTTTCTTT. This chain joins TRBV29-1 and TRBJ1-1; no definite D call. Trimming pared 6 bases from V and 4 bases from J, leaving 9 bases between. The germline V gene has CDR1 SQVTM and CDR2 ANQGSEA. There are 11 residues in the CDR3.

This sequence joins TRBV27 and TRBJ2-5; TRBD2 matches 8 bases. The CDR3 totals 15 residues. The ends lost 3 bases at V and 1 base at J; junction bases unmatched: 4. Germline V gene lookup returns CDR1 MNHEY and CDR2 SMNVEV (reference sequence). CDR3 bases: TGTGCCAGCAGTTTTGGCGGGGGGTCCCAAGAGACCCAGTACTTC. It specifies CASSFGGGSQETQYF.

The sample holds many counts of this clonotype. This chain joins TRBV28 and TRBJ1-1, with D hard to call. The CDR3 runs to 15 residues. Deletions cut 8 bases from V and 0 bases from J, with 16 bases between. Germline V gene sequence: CDR1 MDHEN, CDR2 SYDVKM. The CDR3 is CASSRELYMNTEAFF. For the CDR3, the DNA is TGTGCCAGCTCGAGGGAGCTCTACATGAACACTGAAGCTTTCTTT. Full variable domain (remainder filled in from reference TRBV28 and TRBJ1-1): DVKVTQSSRYLVKRTGEKVFLECVQDMDHENMFWYRQDPGLGLRLIYFSYDVKMKEKGDIPEGYSVSREKKERFSLILESASTNQTSMYLCASSRELYMNTEAFFGQGTRLTVV.